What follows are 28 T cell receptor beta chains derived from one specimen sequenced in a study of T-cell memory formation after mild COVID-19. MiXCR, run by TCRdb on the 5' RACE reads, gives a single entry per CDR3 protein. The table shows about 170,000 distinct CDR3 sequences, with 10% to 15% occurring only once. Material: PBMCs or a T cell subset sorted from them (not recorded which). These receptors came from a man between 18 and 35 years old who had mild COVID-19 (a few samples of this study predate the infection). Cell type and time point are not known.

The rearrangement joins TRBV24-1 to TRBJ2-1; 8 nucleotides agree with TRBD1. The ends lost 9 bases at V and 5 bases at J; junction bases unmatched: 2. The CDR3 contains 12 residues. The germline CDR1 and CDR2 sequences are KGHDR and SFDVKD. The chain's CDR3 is CATRQGHNEQFF. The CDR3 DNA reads TGTGCCACCCGACAGGGGCACAATGAGCAGTTCTTC.

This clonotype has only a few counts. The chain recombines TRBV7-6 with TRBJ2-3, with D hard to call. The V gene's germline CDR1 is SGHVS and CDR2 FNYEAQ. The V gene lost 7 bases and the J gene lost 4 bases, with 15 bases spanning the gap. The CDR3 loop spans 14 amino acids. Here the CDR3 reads CASMSYQKADTQYF. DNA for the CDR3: TGTGCCAGCATGTCTTACCAGAAAGCAGATACGCAGTATTTT.

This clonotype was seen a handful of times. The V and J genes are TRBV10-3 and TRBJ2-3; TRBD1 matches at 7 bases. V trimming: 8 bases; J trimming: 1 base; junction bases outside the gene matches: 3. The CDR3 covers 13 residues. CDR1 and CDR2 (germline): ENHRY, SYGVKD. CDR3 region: CAIGQAGTDTQYF. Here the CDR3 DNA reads TGTGCCATCGGACAGGCGGGCACAGATACGCAGTATTTT.

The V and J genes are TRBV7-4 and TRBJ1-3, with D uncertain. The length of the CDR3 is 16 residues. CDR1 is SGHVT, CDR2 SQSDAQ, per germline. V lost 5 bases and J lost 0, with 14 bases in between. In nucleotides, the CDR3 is TGTGCCAGCAGCCGCCCGGACTGGGACTCTGGAAACACCATATATTTT. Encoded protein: CASSRPDWDSGNTIYF.

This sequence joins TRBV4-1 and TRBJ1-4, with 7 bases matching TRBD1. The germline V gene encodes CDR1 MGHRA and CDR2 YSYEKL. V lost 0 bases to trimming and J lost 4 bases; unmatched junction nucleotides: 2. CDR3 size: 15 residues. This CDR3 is CASSQEGQINEKLFF. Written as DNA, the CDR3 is TGCGCCAGCAGCCAAGAGGGACAGATTAATGAAAAACTGTTTTTT.

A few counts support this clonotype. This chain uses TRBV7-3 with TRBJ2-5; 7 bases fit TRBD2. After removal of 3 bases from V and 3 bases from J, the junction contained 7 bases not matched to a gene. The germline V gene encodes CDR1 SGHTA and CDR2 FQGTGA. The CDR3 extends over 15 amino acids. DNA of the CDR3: TGTGCCAGCAGCTTCACCGGGACTAAGGAAGAGACCCAGTACTTC. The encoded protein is CASSFTGTKEETQYF.

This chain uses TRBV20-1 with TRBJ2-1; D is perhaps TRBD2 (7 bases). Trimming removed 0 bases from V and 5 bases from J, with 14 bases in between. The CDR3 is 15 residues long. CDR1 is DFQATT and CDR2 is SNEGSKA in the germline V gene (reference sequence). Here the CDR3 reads CSARDIGGADNEQFF. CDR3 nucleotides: TGCAGTGCTAGAGATATAGGGGGGGCAGACAATGAGCAGTTCTTC.

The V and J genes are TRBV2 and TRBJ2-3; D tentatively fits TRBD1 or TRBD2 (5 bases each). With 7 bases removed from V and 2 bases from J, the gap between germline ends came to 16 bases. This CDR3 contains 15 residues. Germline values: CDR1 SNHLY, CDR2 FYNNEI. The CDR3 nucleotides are TGTGCCAGCACCTCAGGGACGGAAATCACAGATACGCAGTATTTT. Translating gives CASTSGTEITDTQYF.

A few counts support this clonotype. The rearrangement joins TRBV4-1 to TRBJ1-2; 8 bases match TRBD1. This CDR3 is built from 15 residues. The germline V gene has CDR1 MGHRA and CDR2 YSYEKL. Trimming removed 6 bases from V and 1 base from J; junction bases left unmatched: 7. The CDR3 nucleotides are TGCGCCAGCAGTAGGGCGACAGGGGATAACTATGGCTACACCTTC. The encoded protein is CASSRATGDNYGYTF.

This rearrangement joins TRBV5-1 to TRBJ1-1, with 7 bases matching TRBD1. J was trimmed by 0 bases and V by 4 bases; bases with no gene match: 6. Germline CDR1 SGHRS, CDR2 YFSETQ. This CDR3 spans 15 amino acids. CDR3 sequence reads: CASSTTGVLNTEAFF. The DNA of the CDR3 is TGCGCCAGCAGCACCACAGGGGTACTGAACACTGAAGCTTTCTTT.

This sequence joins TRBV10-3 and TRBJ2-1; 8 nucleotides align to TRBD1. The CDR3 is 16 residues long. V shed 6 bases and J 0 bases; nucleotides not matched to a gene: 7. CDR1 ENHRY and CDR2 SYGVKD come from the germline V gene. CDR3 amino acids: CAISSRQGRSYNEQFF. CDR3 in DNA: TGTGCCATCAGCTCAAGACAGGGGCGCTCCTACAATGAGCAGTTCTTC.

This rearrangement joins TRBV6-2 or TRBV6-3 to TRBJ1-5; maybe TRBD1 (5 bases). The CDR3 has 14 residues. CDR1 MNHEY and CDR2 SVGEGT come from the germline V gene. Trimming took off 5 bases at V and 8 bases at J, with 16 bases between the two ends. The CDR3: CASSPRAQGEPQHF. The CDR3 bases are TGTGCCAGCAGTCCCCGGGCCCAAGGGGAGCCCCAGCATTTT.

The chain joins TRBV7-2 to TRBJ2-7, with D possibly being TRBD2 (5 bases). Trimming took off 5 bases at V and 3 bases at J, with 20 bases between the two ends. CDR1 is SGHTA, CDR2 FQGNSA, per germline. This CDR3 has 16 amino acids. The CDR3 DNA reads TGTGCCAGCAGCACGCTCCGAGAGGGCATCGACTACGAGCAGTACTTC. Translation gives CASSTLREGIDYEQYF.

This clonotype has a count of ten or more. The CDR3: CASSLPPGPPGADTQYF. CDR3 sequence (DNA): TGCGCCAGCAGCTTACCTCCGGGACCCCCTGGGGCAGATACGCAGTATTTT. V usage is TRBV5-1 and J usage is TRBJ2-3; TRBD1 or TRBD2 may be the D gene (5 bases each). Germline V gene lookup returns CDR1 SGHRS and CDR2 YFSETQ. Trimming stripped 2 bases from V and 4 bases from J, with 20 bases between. The CDR3 runs 17 residues.

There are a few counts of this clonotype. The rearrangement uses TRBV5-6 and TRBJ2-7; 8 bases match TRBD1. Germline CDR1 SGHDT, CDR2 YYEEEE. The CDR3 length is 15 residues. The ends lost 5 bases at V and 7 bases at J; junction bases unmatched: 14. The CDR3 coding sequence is TGTGCCAGCAGGTCGACAGGGGCCAACCCTGCGGAGCAGTACGTC. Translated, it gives CASRSTGANPAEQYV.

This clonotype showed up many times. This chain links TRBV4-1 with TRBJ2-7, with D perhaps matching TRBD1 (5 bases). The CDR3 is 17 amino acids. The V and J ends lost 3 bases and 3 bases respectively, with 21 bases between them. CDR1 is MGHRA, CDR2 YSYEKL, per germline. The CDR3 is CASSHPGQQGRLYEQYF. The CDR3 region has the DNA TGCGCCAGCAGCCACCCCGGGCAGCAGGGCCGCCTCTACGAGCAGTACTTC.

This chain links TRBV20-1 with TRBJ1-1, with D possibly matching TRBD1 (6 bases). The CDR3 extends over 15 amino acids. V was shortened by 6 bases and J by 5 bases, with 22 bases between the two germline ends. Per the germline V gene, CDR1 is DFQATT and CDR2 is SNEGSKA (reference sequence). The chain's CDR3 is CSARARGRGGTEAFF. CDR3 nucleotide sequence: TGCAGTGCCCGAGCCAGAGGGCGAGGGGGTACTGAAGCTTTCTTT.

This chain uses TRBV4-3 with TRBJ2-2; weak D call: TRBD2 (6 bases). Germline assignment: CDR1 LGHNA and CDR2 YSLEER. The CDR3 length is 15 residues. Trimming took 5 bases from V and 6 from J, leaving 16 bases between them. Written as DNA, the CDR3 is TGCGCCAGCAGCACCCGGTATCGGGGGTCCGGGGAGCTGTTTTTT. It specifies CASSTRYRGSGELFF.

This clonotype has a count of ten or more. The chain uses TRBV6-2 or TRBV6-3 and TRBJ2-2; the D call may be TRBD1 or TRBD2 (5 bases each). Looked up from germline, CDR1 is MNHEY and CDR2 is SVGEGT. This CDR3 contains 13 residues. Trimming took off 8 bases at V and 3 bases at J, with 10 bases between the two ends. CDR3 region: CASRGRDTGELFF. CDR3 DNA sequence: TGTGCCAGCCGGGGCCGGGACACCGGGGAGCTGTTTTTT.

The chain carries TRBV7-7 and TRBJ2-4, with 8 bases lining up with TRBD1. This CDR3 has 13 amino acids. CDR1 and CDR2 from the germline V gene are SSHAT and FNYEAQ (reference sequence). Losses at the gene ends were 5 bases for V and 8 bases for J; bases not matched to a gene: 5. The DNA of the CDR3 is TGTGCCAGCAGCAGAGGGACAGGAGACATTCAGTACTTC. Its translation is CASSRGTGDIQYF.

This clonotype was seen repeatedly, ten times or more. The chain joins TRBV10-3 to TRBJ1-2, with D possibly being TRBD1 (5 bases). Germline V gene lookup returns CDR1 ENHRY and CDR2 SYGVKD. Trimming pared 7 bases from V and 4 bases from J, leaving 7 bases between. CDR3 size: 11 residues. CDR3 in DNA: TGTGCCATCAAGGGGAGCTATGGCTACACCTTC. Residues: CAIKGSYGYTF.

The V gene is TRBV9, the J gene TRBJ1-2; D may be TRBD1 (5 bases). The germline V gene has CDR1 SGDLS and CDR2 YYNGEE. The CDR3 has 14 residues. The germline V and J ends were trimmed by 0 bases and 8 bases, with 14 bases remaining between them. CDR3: CASSVGLGQYGYTF. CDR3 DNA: TGTGCCAGCAGCGTAGGTTTGGGGCAGTACGGCTACACCTTC. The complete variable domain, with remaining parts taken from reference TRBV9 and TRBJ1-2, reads DSGVTQTPKHLITATGQRVTLRCSPRSGDLSVYWYQQSLDQGLQFLIQYYNGEERAKGNILERFSAQQFPDLHSELNLSSLELGDSALYFCASSVGLGQYGYTFGSGTRLTVV.

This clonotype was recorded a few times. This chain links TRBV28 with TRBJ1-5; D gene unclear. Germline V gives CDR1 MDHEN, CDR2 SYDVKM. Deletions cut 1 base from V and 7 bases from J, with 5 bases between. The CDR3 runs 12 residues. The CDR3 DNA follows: TGTGCCAGCAGTTTATATAGGCAGCCCCAGCATTTT. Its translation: CASSLYRQPQHF.

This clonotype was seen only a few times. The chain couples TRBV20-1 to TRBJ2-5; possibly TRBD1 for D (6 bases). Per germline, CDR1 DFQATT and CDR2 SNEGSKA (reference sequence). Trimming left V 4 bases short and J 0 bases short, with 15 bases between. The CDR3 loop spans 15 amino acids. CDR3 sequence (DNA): TGCAGTGCTAAGGGGGTCGGGGAGTACCAAGAGACCCAGTACTTC. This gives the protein CSAKGVGEYQETQYF.

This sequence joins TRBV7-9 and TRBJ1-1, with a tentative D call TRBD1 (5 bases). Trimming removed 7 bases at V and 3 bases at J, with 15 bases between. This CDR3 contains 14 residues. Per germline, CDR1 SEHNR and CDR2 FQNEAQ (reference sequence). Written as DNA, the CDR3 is TGTGCCAGCATTAAAATGAGGGGTGACACTGAAGCTTTCTTT. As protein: CASIKMRGDTEAFF.

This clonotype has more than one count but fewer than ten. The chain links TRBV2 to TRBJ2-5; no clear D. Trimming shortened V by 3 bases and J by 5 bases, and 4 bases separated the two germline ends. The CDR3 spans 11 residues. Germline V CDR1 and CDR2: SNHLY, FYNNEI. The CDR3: CASSDRETQYF. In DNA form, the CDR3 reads TGTGCCAGCAGTGACCGTGAGACCCAGTACTTC.

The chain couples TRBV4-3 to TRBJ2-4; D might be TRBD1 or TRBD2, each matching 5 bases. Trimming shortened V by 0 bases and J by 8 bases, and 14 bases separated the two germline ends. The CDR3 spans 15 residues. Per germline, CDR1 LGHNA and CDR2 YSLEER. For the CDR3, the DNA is TGCGCCAGCAGCCAAGATTGGGCAGGGACGGACATTCAGTACTTC. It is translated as CASSQDWAGTDIQYF.

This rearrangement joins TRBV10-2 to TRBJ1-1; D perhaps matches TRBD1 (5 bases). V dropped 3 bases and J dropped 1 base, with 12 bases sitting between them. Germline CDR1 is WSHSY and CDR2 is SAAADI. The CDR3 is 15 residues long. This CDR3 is CASSDQGAGNTEAFF. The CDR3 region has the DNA TGCGCCAGCAGTGATCAGGGCGCGGGGAACACTGAAGCTTTCTTT.